This T cell receptor (beta chain) comes out of a study of blood T cells in healthy people across ages. Every donor contributed about 10 milliliters of peripheral blood by blood draw. The authors isolated at least 6 million PBMCs per sample. As regards this clonotype: Its antigen is undetermined.

CDR3 size: 13 residues. Germline CDR1 and CDR2: MDHEN and SYDVKM. Study outcomes and limitations: With age, beta diversity per million T cells declined roughly linearly, significantly by 30 to 40.

Primers used in a second PCR of roughly 7 to 11 cycles were a sample-barcoded 5' primer and a J-beta primer mix. Each CDR3 protein gets one entry after TCRdb re-called the 5' RACE reads with MiXCR. Counted here are about 970,000 distinct CDR3 sequences, 45% to 60% occurring once; the ten biggest clones make up 20% to 25%. Sequencing was performed on blood. The clonotype originates from a woman aged 60-70 years in good health. The V and J genes are TRBV28 and TRBJ2-5; D is unclear. The end of the DNA aligns better with TRBJ2-7, so the J call may be wrong. CDR3 sequence reads: CASSPPVGYEQYF. Written as DNA, the CDR3 is TGTGCCAGCAGCCCCCCCGTGGGCTACGAGCAGTACTTC.